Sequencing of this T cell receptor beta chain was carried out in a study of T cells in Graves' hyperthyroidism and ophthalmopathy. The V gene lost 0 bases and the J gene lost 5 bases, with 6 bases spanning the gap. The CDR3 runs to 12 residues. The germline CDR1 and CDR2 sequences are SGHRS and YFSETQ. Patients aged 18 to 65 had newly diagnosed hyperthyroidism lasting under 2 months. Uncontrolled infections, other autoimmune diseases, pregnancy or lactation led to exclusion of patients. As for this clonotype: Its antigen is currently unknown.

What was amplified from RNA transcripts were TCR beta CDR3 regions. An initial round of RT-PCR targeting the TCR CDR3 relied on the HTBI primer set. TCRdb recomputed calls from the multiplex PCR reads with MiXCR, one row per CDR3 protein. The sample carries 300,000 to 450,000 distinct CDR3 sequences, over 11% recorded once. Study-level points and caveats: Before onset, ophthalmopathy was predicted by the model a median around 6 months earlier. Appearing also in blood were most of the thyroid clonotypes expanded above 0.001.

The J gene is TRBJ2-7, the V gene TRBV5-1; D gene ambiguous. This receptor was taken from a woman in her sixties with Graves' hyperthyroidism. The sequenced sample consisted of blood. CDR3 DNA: TGCGCCAGCAGCTTGGTCCGCAACGAGCAGTACTTC. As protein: CASSLVRNEQYF.